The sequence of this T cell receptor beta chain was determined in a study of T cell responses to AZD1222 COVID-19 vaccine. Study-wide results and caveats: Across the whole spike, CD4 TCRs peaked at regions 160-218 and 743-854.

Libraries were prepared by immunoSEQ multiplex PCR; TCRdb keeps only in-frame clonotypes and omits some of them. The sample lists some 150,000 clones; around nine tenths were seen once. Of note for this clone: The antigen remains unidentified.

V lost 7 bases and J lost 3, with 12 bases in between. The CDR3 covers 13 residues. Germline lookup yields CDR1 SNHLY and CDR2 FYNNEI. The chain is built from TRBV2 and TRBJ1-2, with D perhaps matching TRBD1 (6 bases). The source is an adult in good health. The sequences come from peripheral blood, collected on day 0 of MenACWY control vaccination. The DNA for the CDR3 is TGTGCCAGCATTCAGGGGAGGTACTATGGCTACACCTTC. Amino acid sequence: CASIQGRYYGYTF.